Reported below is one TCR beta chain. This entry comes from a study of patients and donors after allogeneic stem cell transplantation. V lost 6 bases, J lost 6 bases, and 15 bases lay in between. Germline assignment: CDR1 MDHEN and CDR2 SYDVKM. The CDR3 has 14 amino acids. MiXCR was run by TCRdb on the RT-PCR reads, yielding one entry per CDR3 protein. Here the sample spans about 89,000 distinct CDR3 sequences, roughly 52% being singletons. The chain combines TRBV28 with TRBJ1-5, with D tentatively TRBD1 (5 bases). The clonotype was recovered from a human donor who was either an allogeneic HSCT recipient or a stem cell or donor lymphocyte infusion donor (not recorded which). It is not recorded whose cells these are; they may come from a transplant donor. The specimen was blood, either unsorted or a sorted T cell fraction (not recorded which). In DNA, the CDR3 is TGTGCCAGCAGCTTAGGGGAGTTTGGTCAGCCCCAGCATTTT. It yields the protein CASSLGEFGQPQHF. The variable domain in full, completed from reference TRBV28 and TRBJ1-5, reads DVKVTQSSRYLVKRTGEKVFLECVQDMDHENMFWYRQDPGLGLRLIYFSYDVKMKEKGDIPEGYSVSREKKERFSLILESASTNQTSMYLCASSLGEFGQPQHFGDGTRLSIL.